One and the same sample provided the 18 T cell receptor beta chains below, sequenced in a study of technical replicates of blood from four donors. TCRdb keeps only in-frame clones here, not all; method: immunoSEQ multiplex PCR. This table holds fewer than 45,000 clones, around 96% found once. The sequenced sample was T cells isolated from PBMCs. These receptors all stem from a human donor in good health.

V usage is TRBV28 and J usage is TRBJ1-2; D not certain. V lost 6 bases, J lost 4 bases, and 21 bases lay in between. The CDR3 is made up of 16 amino acids. CDR1 and CDR2 (germline): MDHEN, SYDVKM. The CDR3 sequence: CASSPPPGPEAYGYTF. CDR3 in DNA: TGTGCCAGCAGCCCTCCCCCTGGGCCGGAAGCCTATGGCTACACCTTC.

The J gene is TRBJ1-2, the V gene TRBV14; 8 bases match TRBD1. V gave up 0 bases and J gave up 0 bases; unmatched junction bases: 9. Germline lookup yields CDR1 SGHDN and CDR2 FVKESK. There are 18 residues in the CDR3. CDR3 region: CASSQDPWTGTSNYGYTF. The CDR3 region has the DNA TGTGCCAGCAGCCAAGATCCCTGGACAGGGACTTCTAACTATGGCTACACCTTC.

The chain recombines TRBV5-6 with TRBJ1-2, with D uncertain. Looked up from germline, CDR1 is SGHDT and CDR2 is YYEEEE. The CDR3 length is 14 residues. V was pared by 2 bases and J by 4 bases, with 12 bases between. CDR3 loop: CASSFPGKGYGYTF. The DNA of the CDR3 is TGTGCCAGCAGCTTTCCGGGGAAAGGCTATGGCTACACCTTC.

This rearrangement joins TRBV11-1 to TRBJ1-2; 7 bases are shared with TRBD1. Germline CDR1 and CDR2: SGHAT and FQDESV (reference sequence). This CDR3 contains 18 residues. V shed 7 bases and J 5 bases; nucleotides not matched to a gene: 22. The CDR3 nucleotides read TGTGCCAGCACCCGAGGGGACAGTCTCTTCCCTGGGTGGTATGGCTACACCTTC. Protein: CASTRGDSLFPGWYGYTF.

V is TRBV28 and J is TRBJ1-1; D might be TRBD1 (6 bases). From germline, CDR1 is MDHEN and CDR2 SYDVKM. The CDR3 is made up of 15 amino acids. Trimming removed 2 bases at V and 1 base at J, with 11 bases between. In DNA, the CDR3 is TGTGCCAGCAGTTTAGGACAGTGGGGGAACACTGAAGCTTTCTTT. Translating gives CASSLGQWGNTEAFF.

The chain recombines TRBV9 with TRBJ2-4; D is perhaps TRBD1 (6 bases). The CDR3 contains 12 residues. V was shortened by 4 bases and J by 5 bases, with 7 bases between the two germline ends. CDR1 and CDR2 (germline): SGDLS, YYNGEE. CDR3 sequence: CASSKGENIQYF. The CDR3 nucleotides are TGTGCCAGCAGCAAGGGGGAAAACATTCAGTACTTC.

V usage is TRBV2 and J usage is TRBJ2-6; 8 nucleotides align to TRBD1. The CDR3 sequence is 15 residues long. V gave up 11 bases and J gave up 0 bases; unmatched junction bases: 6. CDR1 and CDR2 from the germline V gene are SNHLY and FYNNEI. CDR3 residues: CASRDRSSGANVLTF. The DNA of the CDR3 is TGTGCCTCCCGGGACAGGAGCTCTGGGGCCAACGTCCTGACTTTC.

This clone is a singleton in its sample. The genes are TRBV7-3 and TRBJ2-2; 10 bases match TRBD1. Losses at the gene ends were 5 bases for V and 7 bases for J; bases not matched to a gene: 7. This CDR3 spans 15 amino acids. Germline CDR1 SGHTA, CDR2 FQGTGA. Here the CDR3 reads CASSLGTGDNGELFF. The CDR3 DNA is TGTGCCAGCAGCCTAGGGACAGGGGATAACGGGGAGCTGTTTTTT.

J is TRBJ2-7 and V is TRBV9, with 7 bases lining up with TRBD1. Germline CDR1 and CDR2: SGDLS and YYNGEE. The CDR3 is 15 amino acids. Trimming removed 2 bases from V and 1 base from J; junction bases left unmatched: 6. The CDR3 sequence: CASSVSGQSSYEQYF. The CDR3, as DNA: TGTGCCAGCAGCGTTTCGGGACAGTCGTCCTACGAGCAGTACTTC.

The chain recombines TRBV18 with TRBJ2-7; the D is unclear. V shed 3 bases and J shed 7 bases, with 13 bases lying between them. This CDR3 is built from 13 residues. Germline CDR1 KGHSH, CDR2 LQKENI. The CDR3 sequence: CASSPNSGDEQYF. The CDR3 DNA is TGTGCCAGCTCACCGAACTCCGGAGATGAGCAGTACTTC.

V usage is TRBV19 and J usage is TRBJ1-1, with D hard to call. The germline V and J ends were trimmed by 6 bases and 2 bases, with 7 bases remaining between them. This CDR3 contains 12 residues. Germline assignment: CDR1 LNHDA and CDR2 SQIVND (reference sequence). Written as DNA, the CDR3 is TGTGCCAGTAGCCCCCTAAACACTGAAGCTTTCTTT. Protein product: CASSPLNTEAFF.

The rearrangement joins TRBV6-5 to TRBJ2-1, with 7 bases identical to TRBD1. CDR1 and CDR2 (germline): MNHEY, SVGAGI. V dropped 5 bases and J dropped 10; count of bases not matched to a gene: 8. This CDR3 is built from 13 residues. CDR3 DNA sequence: TGTGCCAGCAGTCGGACAGGCACGGGGGAGCAGTTCTTC. Amino acids: CASSRTGTGEQFF.

This clone appeared a few times. The chain carries TRBV28 and TRBJ1-3; no reliable D call. Germline V gene data show CDR1 as MDHEN and CDR2 as SYDVKM. V was trimmed by 6 bases and J by 8 bases, leaving 17 bases between them. The CDR3 spans 14 residues. This chain's CDR3 is CASSGDREIDTIYF. The CDR3 DNA sequence: TGTGCCAGCAGCGGAGATAGGGAGATTGACACCATATATTTT.

V gene TRBV19 combines with J gene TRBJ2-1; no firm D call. The germline CDR1 and CDR2 sequences are LNHDA and SQIVND (reference sequence). The V gene lost 4 bases and the J gene lost 5 bases, with 12 bases spanning the gap. The CDR3 covers 14 residues. CDR3 sequence (DNA): TGTGCCAGTAGTACTCGCGGAGTTAACAATGAGCAGTTCTTC. The encoded protein is CASSTRGVNNEQFF. The full variable domain, completed using reference TRBV19 and TRBJ2-1, is DGGITQSPKYLFRKEGQNVTLSCEQNLNHDAMYWYRQDPGQGLRLIYYSQIVNDFQKGDIAEGYSVSREKKESFPLTVTSAQKNPTAFYLCASSTRGVNNEQFFGPGTRLTVL.

This rearrangement joins TRBV7-3 to TRBJ2-1; 8 nucleotides align to TRBD2. CDR3 size: 18 residues. Germline lookup yields CDR1 SGHTA and CDR2 FQGTGA. V lost 5 bases to trimming and J lost 2 bases; unmatched junction nucleotides: 14. CDR3 sequence reads: CASSDGTSGPNAYNEQFF. The CDR3 DNA is TGTGCCAGCAGCGATGGAACTAGCGGCCCCAACGCCTACAATGAGCAGTTCTTC.

V is TRBV6-5 and J is TRBJ1-1; 8 nucleotides line up with TRBD1. Germline lookup yields CDR1 MNHEY and CDR2 SVGAGI. Trimming cost V 8 bases and J 2 bases; bases outside gene matches: 7. The CDR3 loop spans 14 amino acids. CDR3 sequence reads: CASGLTGANTEAFF. The CDR3 bases are TGTGCCAGCGGATTGACAGGGGCCAACACTGAAGCTTTCTTT.

J is TRBJ2-1 and V is TRBV25-1; 10 positions match TRBD2. CDR1 and CDR2 from the germline V gene are MGHDK and SYGVNS. This CDR3 is built from 14 residues. V gave up 6 bases and J gave up 7 bases; unmatched junction bases: 6. The DNA of the CDR3 is TGTGCCAGCAGGGTAGCGGGAGGAGGGAATGAGCAGTTCTTC. Residues: CASRVAGGGNEQFF.

The V gene is TRBV27, the J gene TRBJ1-2; possible D gene TRBD1, 5 bases. The CDR3 runs 11 residues. V gave up 4 bases and J gave up 5 bases, with 5 bases separating them. Germline V gene data show CDR1 as MNHEY and CDR2 as SMNVEV (reference sequence). The CDR3 is CASSSGYGYTF. The DNA of the CDR3 is TGTGCCAGCAGTTCAGGGTATGGCTACACCTTC.